This T cell receptor (beta chain) was retrieved from a study of human T cells and chemical hapten exposure. Study-wide background: From small differences in pooled library volume came most of the variation in per-sample TCR yields.

Concerning this clonotype itself: Its antigen is currently unknown.

Using its own MiXCR run on the RACE reads, TCRdb lists one record per CDR3 protein. The sample has fewer than 350,000 distinct CDR3 sequences, around 7.7% seen once. V dropped 3 bases and J dropped 3; count of bases not matched to a gene: 4. CDR1 and CDR2 from the germline V gene are SGDLS and YYNGEE. This CDR3 has 15 amino acids. The time point denotes: pre-sensitization, week 0. Treatment in this sample: therapeutic diphenylcyclopropenone sensitization with weekly scalp DPC. Whole-study findings and limits: The study found that DPC sensitization did not change TCRs above 1 in 1000 frequency.

The V and J genes are TRBV9 and TRBJ2-5; TRBD2 aligns across 11 bases. This material consisted of whole blood, taken in connection with sensitization to the hapten diphenylcyclopropenone (DPC). This clonotype was sampled from a young man with alopecia areata. Some clones in this sample may be carry-over from other donors' samples. This chain's CDR3 is CASSAGTSGKETQYF. The CDR3 region has the DNA TGTGCCAGCAGCGCCGGGACTAGCGGTAAAGAGACCCAGTACTTC.